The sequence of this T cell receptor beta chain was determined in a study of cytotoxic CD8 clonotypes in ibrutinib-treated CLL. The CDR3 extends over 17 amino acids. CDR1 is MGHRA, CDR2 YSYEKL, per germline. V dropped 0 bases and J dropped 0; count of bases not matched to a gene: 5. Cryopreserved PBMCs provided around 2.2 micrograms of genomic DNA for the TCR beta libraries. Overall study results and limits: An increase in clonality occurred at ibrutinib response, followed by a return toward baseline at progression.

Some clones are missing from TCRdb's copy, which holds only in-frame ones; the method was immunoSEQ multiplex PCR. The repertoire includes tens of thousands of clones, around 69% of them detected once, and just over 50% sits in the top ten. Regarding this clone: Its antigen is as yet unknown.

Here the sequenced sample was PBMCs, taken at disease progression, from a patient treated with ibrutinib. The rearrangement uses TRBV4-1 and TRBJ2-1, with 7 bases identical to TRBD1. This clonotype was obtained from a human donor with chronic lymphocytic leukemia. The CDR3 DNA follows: TGCGCCAGCAGCCAAGAGAGGGGGCCCTACTCCTACAATGAGCAGTTCTTC. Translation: CASSQERGPYSYNEQFF.